A single sample is the source of the 29 T cell receptor beta chains below, sequenced in a study of cytomegalovirus exposure and HLA in healthy donors. The protocol was immunoSEQ multiplex PCR, while the TCRdb copy is restricted to in-frame clones and leaves out a portion. The sample carries about 220,000 clones, 90% to 95% recorded once. Input material: PBMCs. These receptors were taken from a woman between 18 and 30 years old in good health and CMV-seronegative.

This chain connects TRBV6-5 to TRBJ1-4, with 10 bases aligning to TRBD1. The CDR3 contains 16 residues. The germline V gene has CDR1 MNHEY and CDR2 SVGAGI. After removal of 1 base from V and 6 bases from J, the junction contained 5 bases not matched to a gene. The CDR3 loop reads CASSYFPGTGDEKLFF. CDR3 coding DNA: TGTGCCAGCAGTTACTTTCCCGGGACAGGGGATGAAAAACTGTTTTTT.

V gene TRBV19 combines with J gene TRBJ2-7; 7 bases are shared with TRBD1. The germline V gene encodes CDR1 LNHDA and CDR2 SQIVND (reference sequence). The CDR3 runs 13 residues. V lost 4 bases and J lost 5; bases outside the gene matches: 5. CDR3 protein: CASSRGGFDEQYF. DNA for the CDR3: TGTGCCAGTAGTAGAGGGGGCTTCGACGAGCAGTACTTC.

V usage is TRBV9 and J usage is TRBJ1-2; D uncertain. CDR3 length: 14 amino acids. Germline CDR1 SGDLS, CDR2 YYNGEE. The V end lost 0 bases, the J end lost 3 bases, and 9 bases lay between the germline ends. The CDR3: CASSVGEFDYGYTF. The CDR3 DNA follows: TGTGCCAGCAGCGTAGGGGAGTTCGACTATGGCTACACCTTC.

J is TRBJ2-1 and V is TRBV27; perhaps TRBD2 as D (6 bases). The CDR3 totals 15 residues. Trimming cost V 2 bases and J 7 bases, with 15 bases left between them. Germline loops: CDR1 MNHEY, CDR2 SMNVEV (reference sequence). The CDR3 coding sequence is TGTGCCAGCAGTTTAGGGACTTTGGGCCTGAATGAGCAGTTCTTC. Translated: CASSLGTLGLNEQFF.

This chain connects TRBV9 to TRBJ2-7; TRBD1 aligns across 8 bases. The CDR3 spans 15 residues. Germline-derived CDR1 and CDR2 are SGDLS and YYNGEE. V gave up 4 bases and J gave up 6 bases; unmatched junction bases: 12. The CDR3 loop reads CASSPPAQGAPEQYF. CDR3 bases: TGTGCCAGCAGCCCCCCTGCCCAGGGGGCACCCGAGCAGTACTTC.

The V and J genes are TRBV27 and TRBJ1-2; 7 bases agree with TRBD1. CDR3 size: 16 residues. V was pared by 6 bases and J by 3 bases, with 13 bases of the junction left unmatched. Germline V gene data show CDR1 as MNHEY and CDR2 as SMNVEV (reference sequence). The CDR3 protein is CASRIRQGWTYYGYTF. CDR3 DNA: TGTGCCAGCAGGATAAGACAGGGCTGGACGTACTATGGCTACACCTTC.

The chain uses TRBV7-2 and TRBJ2-3, with 8 bases fitting TRBD1. CDR3 length: 15 amino acids. The junction had 3 bases not matched to a gene; V was cut back by 1 base and J by 3 bases. The germline V gene has CDR1 SGHTA and CDR2 FQGNSA. The CDR3 reads CASSLVRGLTDTQYF. As DNA, the CDR3 is TGTGCCAGCAGCTTAGTCAGGGGGCTGACAGATACGCAGTATTTT.

This clone was seen a single time. The chain joins TRBV11-2 to TRBJ2-1; D possibly corresponds to TRBD2 (6 bases). V was clipped by 2 bases and J by 10 bases, with 18 bases between them. The CDR3 extends over 15 amino acids. The germline gives CDR1 SGHAT, CDR2 FQNNGV. The CDR3 region is CASSLFRVAEAEQFF. CDR3 nucleotides: TGTGCCAGCAGCTTATTTCGTGTAGCGGAGGCCGAGCAGTTCTTC.

This clone was recorded a few times. The gene calls are TRBV7-2 and TRBJ1-2; 8 nucleotides agree with TRBD1. Per the germline V gene, CDR1 is SGHTA and CDR2 is FQGNSA. Trimming removed 5 bases from V and 8 bases from J; junction bases left unmatched: 13. The CDR3 runs to 15 residues. The CDR3 bases are TGTGCCAGCAGCCCACCAAGGACAGGGCGAGAGGGCTACACCTTC. Translation gives CASSPPRTGREGYTF.

V and J are TRBV11-2 and TRBJ2-3; 8 nucleotides align to TRBD2. Germline trimming cut 3 bases from V and 3 bases from J; bases unmatched to any gene: 14. This CDR3 region has 18 residues. Germline values: CDR1 SGHAT, CDR2 FQNNGV. The DNA for the CDR3 is TGTGCCAGCAGCTTGGGCGGGGGGAACCAACCTGGGACAGATACGCAGTATTTT. This encodes CASSLGGGNQPGTDTQYF.

V gene TRBV4-1 combines with J gene TRBJ2-3; D is perhaps TRBD1 (6 bases). V was clipped by 3 bases and J by 1 base, with 14 bases between them. Germline V gives CDR1 MGHRA, CDR2 YSYEKL. The CDR3 is 16 amino acids. The CDR3 is CASSHPSAGGTDTQYF. The CDR3 DNA reads as TGCGCCAGCAGCCATCCTTCAGCAGGGGGCACAGATACGCAGTATTTT.

The chain recombines TRBV7-7 with TRBJ1-1, with a tentative D call TRBD1 (5 bases). Per germline, CDR1 SSHAT and CDR2 FNYEAQ (reference sequence). This CDR3 is built from 13 residues. V shed 5 bases and J shed 4 bases, with 11 bases lying between them. DNA for the CDR3: TGTGCCAGCAGCCCCAGACAGTCCACTGAAGCTTTCTTT. Its protein product is CASSPRQSTEAFF.

The chain links TRBV2 to TRBJ2-7; TRBD1 might be the D (9 bases). The CDR3 runs to 20 residues. V lost 6 bases to trimming and J lost 6 bases, with 36 bases between them. Germline lookup yields CDR1 SNHLY and CDR2 FYNNEI. Here the CDR3 reads CASRSRTGTGWTGGPREQYF. The CDR3 nucleotides read TGTGCCAGCAGATCCCGAACCGGGACAGGGTGGACGGGAGGGCCCCGCGAGCAGTACTTC.

The rearrangement links TRBV9 to TRBJ2-1; perhaps TRBD2 as D (7 bases). The germline V gene encodes CDR1 SGDLS and CDR2 YYNGEE. This CDR3 spans 15 amino acids. Deletions cut 2 bases from V and 8 bases from J, with 17 bases between. CDR3 sequence (DNA): TGTGCCAGCAGCGTCACGCTAGTAGGGGGGGATGAGCAGTTCTTC. Amino acid sequence: CASSVTLVGGDEQFF.

This clone appeared once. The chain links TRBV6-1 to TRBJ1-3; D possibly corresponds to TRBD1 (5 bases). The V gene lost 4 bases and the J gene lost 4 bases, with 14 bases spanning the gap. CDR3 length equals 15 residues. Germline assignment: CDR1 MNHNS and CDR2 SASEGT. This CDR3 reads CASSGQPRVGNTIYF. The CDR3 DNA reads TGTGCCAGCAGTGGACAGCCGAGAGTAGGAAACACCATATATTTT.

V is TRBV6-6 and J is TRBJ2-7, with D possibly TRBD1 on 8 matching bases. With 0 bases removed from V and 5 bases from J, the gap between germline ends came to 14 bases. CDR1 and CDR2 (germline): MNHNY, SVGAGI (reference sequence). This CDR3 has 15 amino acids. The CDR3 is CASSYSPQGGNEQYF. Here the CDR3 DNA reads TGTGCCAGCAGTTACTCCCCACAGGGGGGGAACGAGCAGTACTTC.

The chain carries TRBV6-1 and TRBJ1-5; 8 nucleotides agree with TRBD1. The CDR3 extends over 15 amino acids. V lost 6 bases to trimming and J lost 7 bases; unmatched junction nucleotides: 11. Germline CDR1 is MNHNS and CDR2 is SASEGT. CDR3 coding DNA: TGTGCCAGCAGGGATGACAGGGGCTGGTCCCAGCCCCAGCATTTT. Translated: CASRDDRGWSQPQHF.

The sample holds a few counts of this clone. The chain's CDR3 is CASKNREQYF. CDR3 DNA: TGTGCCAGCAAGAACAGGGAGCAGTACTTC. The V call is TRBV2, the J call TRBJ2-7, with a possible D match to TRBD1 (5 bases). Germline CDR1 reads SNHLY; CDR2 reads FYNNEI. CDR3 length: 10 residues. V was cut by 7 bases and J by 7 bases, with 8 bases left in between.

CDR3 residues: CASGARGRGTEQFF. CDR3 coding DNA: TGTGCCAGCGGAGCCAGGGGGCGCGGGACTGAGCAGTTCTTC. The J gene is TRBJ2-1, the V gene TRBV6-1; 8 bases are shared with TRBD1. Germline lookup yields CDR1 MNHNS and CDR2 SASEGT. The CDR3 runs 14 residues. V dropped 8 bases and J dropped 9; count of bases not matched to a gene: 12.

The chain links TRBV6-4 to TRBJ1-4; D not resolved. The CDR3 is 13 residues long. The germline V gene has CDR1 MRHNA and CDR2 SNTAGT. The V and J ends lost 5 bases and 7 bases respectively, with 11 bases between them. DNA of the CDR3: TGTGCCAGCAGTCTAGAGGTTGGTGAAAAACTGTTTTTT. Encoded protein: CASSLEVGEKLFF.

The chain is built from TRBV11-1 and TRBJ2-2, with TRBD2 matching 14 bases. The germline CDR1 and CDR2 sequences are SGHAT and FQDESV (reference sequence). CDR3 length equals 17 residues. Losses at the gene ends were 3 bases for V and 6 bases for J; bases not matched to a gene: 6. For the CDR3, the DNA is TGTGCCAGCAGCTTCCGACTAGCGGGAGGGCCATCCGGGGAGCTGTTTTTT. Translating gives CASSFRLAGGPSGELFF.

This chain joins TRBV6-6 and TRBJ1-2; TRBD1 aligns across 8 bases. This CDR3 comprises 14 residues. Germline CDR1 MNHNY, CDR2 SVGAGI (reference sequence). Losses at the gene ends were 6 bases for V and 8 bases for J; bases not matched to a gene: 11. Here the CDR3 DNA reads TGTGCCAGCAGCCACAGTAGGACAGGGCCCGGCTACACCTTC. It codes for CASSHSRTGPGYTF.

V gene TRBV19 combines with J gene TRBJ1-6; D gene unclear. The CDR3 has 15 amino acids. V was pared by 3 bases and J by 1 base, with 7 bases between. The germline CDR1 and CDR2 sequences are LNHDA and SQIVND (reference sequence). As DNA, the CDR3 is TGTGCCAGTAGTATCGGGATATCCTATAATTCACCCCTCCACTTT. Its protein is CASSIGISYNSPLHF.

The gene calls are TRBV9 and TRBJ2-3; D might be TRBD1 (5 bases). Germline CDR1 reads SGDLS; CDR2 reads YYNGEE. V was trimmed by 5 bases and J by 6 bases, leaving 25 bases between them. The CDR3 loop spans 17 amino acids. This CDR3 is CASSSRMGRVNWDTQYF. The CDR3 DNA is TGTGCCAGCAGTTCAAGGATGGGCAGGGTGAATTGGGATACGCAGTATTTT.

A single count supports this clone. The chain combines TRBV7-3 with TRBJ2-2; the match to TRBD2 covers 7 bases. CDR3 size: 15 residues. Germline loops: CDR1 SGHTA, CDR2 FQGTGA. With V trimmed by 1 base and J by 8 bases, 7 bases remained unmatched. CDR3 nucleotide sequence: TGTGCCAGCAGCTTAAGAGGGTCGGGAGGAGGGGAGCTGTTTTTT. As protein: CASSLRGSGGGELFF.

This clone has only one observation. This chain links TRBV5-1 with TRBJ2-5, with 7 bases fitting TRBD1. The trim removed 1 base at V and 5 bases at J, leaving 2 bases unmatched. Germline assignment: CDR1 SGHRS and CDR2 YFSETQ. The length of the CDR3 is 13 residues. This CDR3 reads CASSLLQGETQYF. The CDR3 DNA sequence: TGCGCCAGCAGCTTGCTACAGGGGGAGACCCAGTACTTC.

This clone occurred once. The chain couples TRBV29-1 to TRBJ2-3; possibly TRBD1 for D (6 bases). The germline CDR1 and CDR2 sequences are SQVTM and ANQGSEA. V dropped 5 bases and J dropped 4 bases, with 10 bases sitting between them. CDR3 length: 12 residues. CDR3 residues: CSVPWGPDTQYF. DNA of the CDR3: TGCAGCGTTCCGTGGGGGCCAGATACGCAGTATTTT.

CDR3 loop: CASSPDRRNTEAFF. CDR3 bases: TGTGCCAGCTCGCCGGACAGGAGAAACACTGAAGCTTTCTTT. The V gene is TRBV18, the J gene TRBJ1-1; 7 nucleotides match TRBD1. The CDR3 length is 14 residues. Trimming took 6 bases from V and 2 from J; bases not matched to a gene: 6. From germline, CDR1 is KGHSH and CDR2 LQKENI.

The chain has TRBV15 and TRBJ1-3; 9 bases fit TRBD1. CDR1 and CDR2 (germline): LNHNV, YYDKDF (reference sequence). This CDR3 is built from 15 residues. V lost 0 bases to trimming and J lost 7 bases; unmatched junction nucleotides: 4. CDR3 protein: CATSRDSGTGNTIYF. CDR3 bases: TGTGCCACCAGCAGAGATTCAGGGACAGGGAACACCATATATTTT.